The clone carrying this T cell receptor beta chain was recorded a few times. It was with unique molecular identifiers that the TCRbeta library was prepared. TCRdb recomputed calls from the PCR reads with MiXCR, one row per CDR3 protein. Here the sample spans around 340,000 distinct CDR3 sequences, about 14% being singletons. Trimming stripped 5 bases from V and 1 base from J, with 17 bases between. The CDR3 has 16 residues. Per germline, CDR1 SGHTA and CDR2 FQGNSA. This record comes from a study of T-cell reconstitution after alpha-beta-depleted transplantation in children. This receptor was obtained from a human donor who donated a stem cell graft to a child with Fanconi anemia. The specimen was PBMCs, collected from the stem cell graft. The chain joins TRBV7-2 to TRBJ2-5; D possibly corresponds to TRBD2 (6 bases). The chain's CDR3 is CASSLRTTRSQETQYF. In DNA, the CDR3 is TGTGCCAGCAGCCTCCGGACTACCCGGAGCCAAGAGACCCAGTACTTC.